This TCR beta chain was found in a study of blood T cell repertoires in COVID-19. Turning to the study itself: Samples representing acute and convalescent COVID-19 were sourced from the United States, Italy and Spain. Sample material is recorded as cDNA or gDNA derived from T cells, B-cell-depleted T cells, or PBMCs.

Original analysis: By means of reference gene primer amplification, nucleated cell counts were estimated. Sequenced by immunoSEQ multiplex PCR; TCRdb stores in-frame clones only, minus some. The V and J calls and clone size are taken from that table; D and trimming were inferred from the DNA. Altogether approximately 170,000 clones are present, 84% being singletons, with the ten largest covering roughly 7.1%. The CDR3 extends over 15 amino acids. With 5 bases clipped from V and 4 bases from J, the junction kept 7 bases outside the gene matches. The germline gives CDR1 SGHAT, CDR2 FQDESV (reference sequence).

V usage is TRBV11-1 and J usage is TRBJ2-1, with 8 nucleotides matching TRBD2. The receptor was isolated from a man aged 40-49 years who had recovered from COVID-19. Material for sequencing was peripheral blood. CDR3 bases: TGTGCCAGCAGCGACGGGAGGGCCCTTTACAATGAGCAGTTCTTC. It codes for CASSDGRALYNEQFF.